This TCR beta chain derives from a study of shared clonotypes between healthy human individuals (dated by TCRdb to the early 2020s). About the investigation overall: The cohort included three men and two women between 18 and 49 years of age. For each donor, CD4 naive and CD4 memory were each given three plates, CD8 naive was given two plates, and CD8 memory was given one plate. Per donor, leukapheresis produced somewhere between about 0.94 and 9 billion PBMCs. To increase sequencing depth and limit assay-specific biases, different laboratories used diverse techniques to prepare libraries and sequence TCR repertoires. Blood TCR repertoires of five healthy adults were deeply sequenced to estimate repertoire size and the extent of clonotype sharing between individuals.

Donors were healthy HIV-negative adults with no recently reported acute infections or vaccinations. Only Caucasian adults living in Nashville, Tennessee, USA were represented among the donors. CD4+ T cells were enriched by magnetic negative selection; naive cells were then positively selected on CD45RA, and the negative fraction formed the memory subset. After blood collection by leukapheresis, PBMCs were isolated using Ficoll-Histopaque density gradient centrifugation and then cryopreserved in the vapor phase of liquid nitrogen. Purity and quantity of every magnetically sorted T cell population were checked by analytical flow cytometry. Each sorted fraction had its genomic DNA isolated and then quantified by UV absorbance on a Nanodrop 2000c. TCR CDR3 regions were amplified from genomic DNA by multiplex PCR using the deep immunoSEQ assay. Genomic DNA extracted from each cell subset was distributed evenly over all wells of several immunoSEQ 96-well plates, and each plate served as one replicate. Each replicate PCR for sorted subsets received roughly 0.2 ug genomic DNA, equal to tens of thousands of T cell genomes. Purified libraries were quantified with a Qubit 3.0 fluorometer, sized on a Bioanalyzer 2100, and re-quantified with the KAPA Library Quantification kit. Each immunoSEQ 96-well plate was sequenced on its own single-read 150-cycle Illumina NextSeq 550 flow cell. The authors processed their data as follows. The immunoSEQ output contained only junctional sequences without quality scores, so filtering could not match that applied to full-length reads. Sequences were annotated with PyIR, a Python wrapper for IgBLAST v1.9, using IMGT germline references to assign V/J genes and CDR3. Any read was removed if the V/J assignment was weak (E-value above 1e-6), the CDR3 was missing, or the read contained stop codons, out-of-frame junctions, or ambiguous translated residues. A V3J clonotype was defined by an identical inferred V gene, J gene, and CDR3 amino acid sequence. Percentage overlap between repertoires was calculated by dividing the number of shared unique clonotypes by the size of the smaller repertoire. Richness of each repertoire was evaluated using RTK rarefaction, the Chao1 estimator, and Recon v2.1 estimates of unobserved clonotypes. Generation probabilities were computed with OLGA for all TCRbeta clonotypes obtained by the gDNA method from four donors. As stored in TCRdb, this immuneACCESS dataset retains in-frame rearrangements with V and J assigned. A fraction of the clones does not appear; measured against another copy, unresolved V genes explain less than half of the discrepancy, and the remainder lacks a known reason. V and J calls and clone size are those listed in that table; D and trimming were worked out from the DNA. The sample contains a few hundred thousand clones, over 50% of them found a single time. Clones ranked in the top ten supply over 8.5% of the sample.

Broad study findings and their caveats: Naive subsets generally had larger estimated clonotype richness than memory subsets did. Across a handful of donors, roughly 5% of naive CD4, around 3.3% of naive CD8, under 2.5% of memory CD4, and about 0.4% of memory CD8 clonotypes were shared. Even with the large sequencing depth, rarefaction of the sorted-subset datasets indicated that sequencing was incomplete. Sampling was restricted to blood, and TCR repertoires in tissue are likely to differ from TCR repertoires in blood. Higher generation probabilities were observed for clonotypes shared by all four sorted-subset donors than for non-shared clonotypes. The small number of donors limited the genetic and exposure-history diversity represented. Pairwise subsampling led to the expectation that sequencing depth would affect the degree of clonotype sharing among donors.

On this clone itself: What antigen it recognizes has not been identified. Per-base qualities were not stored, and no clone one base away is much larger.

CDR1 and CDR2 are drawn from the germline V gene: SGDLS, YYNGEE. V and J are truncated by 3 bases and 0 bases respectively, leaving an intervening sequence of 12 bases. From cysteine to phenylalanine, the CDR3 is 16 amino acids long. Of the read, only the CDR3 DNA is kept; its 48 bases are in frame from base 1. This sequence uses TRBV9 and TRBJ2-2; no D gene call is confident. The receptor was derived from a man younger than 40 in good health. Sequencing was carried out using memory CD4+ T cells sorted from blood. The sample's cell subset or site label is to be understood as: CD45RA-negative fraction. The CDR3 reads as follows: CASSDWPYANTGELFF. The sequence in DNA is TGTGCCAGCAGCGACTGGCCTTACGCGAACACCGGGGAGCTGTTTTTT.